Presented here are 21 T cell receptor beta chains from one specimen sequenced in a study of blood T cell repertoires in COVID-19. Using immunoSEQ multiplex PCR, the repertoire was profiled, and TCRdb retains in-frame clones only, with some absent. The sample includes about 190,000 clones, roughly 89% of them seen just once. Sequencing input: peripheral blood. The receptors derive from a man in his forties or fifties with acute or convalescent COVID-19.

The V and J genes are TRBV6-5 and TRBJ2-4; possibly TRBD2 for D (5 bases). V was cut by 11 bases and J by 6 bases, with 11 bases left in between. The CDR3 loop spans 11 amino acids. From germline, CDR1 is MNHEY and CDR2 SVGAGI. The CDR3 here is CASTEGNIQYF. DNA for the CDR3: TGTGCCTCCACCGAGGGAAACATTCAGTACTTC.

The V gene is TRBV5-4, the J gene TRBJ1-2, with 11 bases fitting TRBD1. The CDR3 has 15 residues. With 0 bases clipped from V and 4 bases from J, the junction kept 2 bases outside the gene matches. Germline CDR1 and CDR2: SGHNT and YYREEE (reference sequence). CDR3 protein: CASSLGDRGGYGYTF. CDR3 nucleotides: TGTGCCAGCAGCTTGGGGGACAGGGGGGGCTATGGCTACACCTTC.

The chain has TRBV15 and TRBJ2-1; a weak D match, TRBD2 (5 bases). V lost 3 bases, J lost 0 bases, and 12 bases lay in between. The CDR3 runs to 16 residues. CDR1 and CDR2 (germline): LNHNV, YYDKDF (reference sequence). The CDR3 is CATSSPSKSSYNEQFF. The DNA of the CDR3 is TGTGCCACCAGCAGCCCTAGCAAGAGCTCCTACAATGAGCAGTTCTTC.

This CDR3 reads CASSSGLAGGQETQYF. Here the CDR3 DNA reads TGTGCCAGCAGCTCAGGACTAGCGGGGGGGCAAGAGACCCAGTACTTC. The chain links TRBV11-2 to TRBJ2-5, with TRBD2 matching 15 bases. The germline CDR1 and CDR2 sequences are SGHAT and FQNNGV. Trimming cost V 4 bases and J 2 bases; bases outside gene matches: 2. This CDR3 contains 16 residues.

This clone has a handful of counts. This chain joins TRBV10-1 and TRBJ1-1, with 7 bases aligning to TRBD1. Germline CDR1 is WNHNN and CDR2 is SYGVQD (reference sequence). This CDR3 contains 14 residues. After removal of 5 bases from V and 0 bases from J, the junction contained 3 bases not matched to a gene. CDR3 nucleotides: TGCGCCAGCAGTAAGGGACAGATGAACACTGAAGCTTTCTTT. Its translation is CASSKGQMNTEAFF.

The chain has TRBV4-1 and TRBJ2-7; D is perhaps TRBD2 (6 bases). Germline lookup yields CDR1 MGHRA and CDR2 YSYEKL. V was pared by 2 bases and J by 7 bases, with 15 bases between. The CDR3 length is 14 residues. CDR3 sequence: CASSQRELTGEQYF. CDR3 DNA sequence: TGCGCCAGCAGCCAACGGGAGCTCACGGGGGAGCAGTACTTC.

The rearrangement links TRBV6-2 or TRBV6-3 to TRBJ2-7; 8 nucleotides match TRBD1. The J segment lost 7 bases and the V segment lost 2 bases, leaving 7 bases of the junction unmatched. Germline lookup yields CDR1 MNHEY and CDR2 SVGEGT. CDR3 length equals 14 residues. The CDR3 coding sequence is TGTGCCAGCAGTTACGTGCAGGGGGCTGGTGAGCAGTACTTC. Residues: CASSYVQGAGEQYF.

The chain couples TRBV7-2 to TRBJ2-4, with 7 bases identical to TRBD1. This CDR3 contains 16 residues. Germline V CDR1 and CDR2: SGHTA, FQGNSA. V was clipped by 5 bases and J by 0 bases; unmatched bases: 7. CDR3 residues: CASSPDRVLAKNIQYF. The CDR3 coding sequence is TGTGCCAGCAGCCCTGACAGGGTCCTAGCCAAAAACATTCAGTACTTC.

This sequence joins TRBV5-1 and TRBJ2-3, with TRBD2 matching 8 bases. Germline CDR1 and CDR2: SGHRS and YFSETQ. Unmatched junction bases numbered 4, after V lost 2 bases and J lost 2 bases. This CDR3 has 15 residues. The CDR3 nucleotides are TGCGCCAGCAGCTTCGCGGGGGGAAACACAGATACGCAGTATTTT. Amino acids: CASSFAGGNTDTQYF.

Note on this clone: Mismatch with germline at one junction end may stem from a read error. This CDR3 is also generated by other DNA sequences in the sample. This sequence joins TRBV7-2 and TRBJ2-7; 14 bases align to TRBD2. The germline V gene has CDR1 SGHTA and CDR2 FQGNSA. This CDR3 comprises 15 residues. The CDR3 here is CASSLGLAGAYEQYF. In DNA, the CDR3 is TGTGCCAGCAGCTTGGGACTAGCGGGGGCCTACGAACAGTACTTC.

The chain employs TRBV5-1 and TRBJ1-6; 9 bases are shared with TRBD1. The CDR3 sequence is 16 residues long. The germline CDR1 and CDR2 sequences are SGHRS and YFSETQ. Trimming at V came to 4 bases and at J to 6 bases, leaving 8 bases not matched to a gene. CDR3 sequence (DNA): TGCGCCAGCAGCCTCGGACAGGGGAATCTTAATTCACCCCTCCACTTT. Translation: CASSLGQGNLNSPLHF.

The chain employs TRBV6-6 and TRBJ2-3, with TRBD2 matching 7 bases. Trimming took 5 bases from V and 6 from J; bases not matched to a gene: 5. The CDR3 has 13 residues. Germline V gives CDR1 MNHNY, CDR2 SVGAGI (reference sequence). The CDR3 DNA sequence: TGTGCCAGCAGTGGGCTGGGAGGGGATACGCAGTATTTT. This translates into CASSGLGGDTQYF.

This clone has more than one count but fewer than ten. The V gene is TRBV5-4, the J gene TRBJ1-5; D is perhaps TRBD1 (5 bases). The germline CDR1 and CDR2 sequences are SGHNT and YYREEE (reference sequence). The CDR3 spans 14 residues. V was trimmed by 2 bases and J by 5 bases, leaving 11 bases between them. The chain's CDR3 is CASSFGGGDQPQHF. The CDR3 DNA follows: TGTGCCAGCAGCTTTGGGGGGGGAGATCAGCCCCAGCATTTT.

V gene TRBV12-5 combines with J gene TRBJ1-1, with no clear D. The CDR3 is 18 residues long. Germline CDR1 is LGHNT and CDR2 is FRNRAP. Trimming shortened V by 3 bases and J by 6 bases, and 26 bases separated the two germline ends. CDR3 DNA: TGTGCTAGTGGTTTTTCTTCTAGGCTAGAGGGCCCAATTTCTGAAGCTTTCTTT. It specifies CASGFSSRLEGPISEAFF.

The V and J genes are TRBV18 and TRBJ1-1; D not certain. V was clipped by 3 bases and J by 5 bases, with 16 bases between them. The CDR3 runs 15 residues. Germline CDR1 KGHSH, CDR2 LQKENI. The CDR3 bases are TGTGCCAGCTCACCCTTCCCACGCGCTAGGACTGAAGCTTTCTTT. This gives the protein CASSPFPRARTEAFF.

The V gene is TRBV27, the J gene TRBJ1-6; TRBD1 agrees at 8 bases. The ends lost 3 bases at V and 6 bases at J; junction bases unmatched: 10. The CDR3 contains 17 residues. Germline values: CDR1 MNHEY, CDR2 SMNVEV (reference sequence). The CDR3, as DNA: TGTGCCAGCAGTTTCGGGATTGGACAGGGCGTTAATTCACCCCTCCACTTT. This translates into CASSFGIGQGVNSPLHF.

In this sample, this clone turned up once. This chain links TRBV5-1 with TRBJ2-7; D is undetermined. CDR1 is SGHRS and CDR2 is YFSETQ in the germline V gene. V was trimmed by 0 bases and J by 2 bases, leaving 6 bases between them. The CDR3 is 13 amino acids. The CDR3 nucleotides read TGCGCCAGCAGCTTGGCCGCTACCTACGAGCAGTACTTC. Protein sequence: CASSLAATYEQYF.

The J gene is TRBJ2-7, the V gene TRBV6-7; D is unresolved. TRBV6-7 is an ORF, and what it does is uncertain. The germline V and J ends were trimmed by 0 bases and 1 base, with 13 bases remaining between them. CDR3 size: 16 residues. CDR3 nucleotides: TGTGCCAGCAGTTACTCGACCGGAGAGGAGTCCTACGAGCAGTACTTC. It translates to CASSYSTGEESYEQYF.

This clone appeared once. CDR3 sequence: CASSFAGGGTDTQYF. The CDR3 DNA follows: TGTGCCAGCAGCTTTGCGGGGGGAGGCACAGATACGCAGTATTTT. The chain combines TRBV5-5 with TRBJ2-3, with 8 bases lining up with TRBD2. From germline, CDR1 is SGHKS and CDR2 YYEKEE (reference sequence). The CDR3 runs 15 residues. V lost 2 bases to trimming and J lost 1 base; unmatched junction nucleotides: 3.

The gene calls are TRBV15 and TRBJ2-2; D remains unclear. The V gene's germline CDR1 is LNHNV and CDR2 YYDKDF (reference sequence). The CDR3 extends over 14 amino acids. V was trimmed by 1 base and J by 1 base, leaving 4 bases between them. This CDR3 is CATSRAGNTGELFF. Written as DNA, the CDR3 is TGTGCCACCAGCAGAGCAGGGAACACCGGGGAGCTGTTTTTT.

V is TRBV3-1 (or the pseudogene TRBV3-2) and J is TRBJ1-1; a possible D gene is TRBD1 (6 bases). CDR1 and CDR2 (germline): LGHDT, YNNKEL (reference sequence). The V and J ends lost 2 bases and 2 bases respectively, with 9 bases between them. The CDR3 sequence is 14 residues long. For the CDR3, the DNA is TGTGCCAGCAGCCAAAAGGGACAAAACACTGAAGCTTTCTTT. Translation: CASSQKGQNTEAFF.